The 21 T cell receptor beta chains reported below all come from one sample, sequenced in a study of response to subunit inactivated influenza vaccine. TCRdb re-called the RT-PCR reads with MiXCR, one entry per CDR3 protein. This table holds 540,000 or so distinct CDR3 sequences, around 13% found once. This material consisted of PBMCs from blood, taken roughly 47 days after vaccination. The receptor source for this set is a man aged 50-59 years who received an inactivated influenza vaccine.

This clonotype occurred once. Its ends do not fully match the called genes, so a read error is possible. The chain has TRBV7-7 and TRBJ2-7; perhaps TRBD1 as D (6 bases). This CDR3 spans 13 amino acids. From germline, CDR1 is SSHAT and CDR2 FNYEAQ (reference sequence). CDR3 coding DNA: TGTGCTAGCAGCTTAGACTGGGGGCTCGAGCAGTACTTC. This translates into CASSLDWGLEQYF.

This clonotype was seen many times. The rearrangement links TRBV7-2 to TRBJ1-5; D possibly corresponds to TRBD1 (6 bases). Trimming took off 4 bases at V and 1 base at J, with 8 bases between the two ends. CDR1 is SGHTA, CDR2 FQGNSA, per germline. This CDR3 comprises 14 residues. CDR3 residues: CASSSQGSNQPQHF. CDR3 nucleotides: TGTGCCAGCAGCTCACAGGGAAGCAATCAGCCCCAGCATTTT.

This clonotype was observed a handful of times. The rearrangement uses TRBV7-9 and TRBJ2-1; 12 nucleotides align to TRBD1. CDR3 length equals 17 residues. Per the germline V gene, CDR1 is SEHNR and CDR2 is FQNEAQ (reference sequence). V was clipped by 5 bases and J by 9 bases; unmatched bases: 14. CDR3 in DNA: TGTGCCAGCAGCCAGCACCGGGACAGGGGGCGGTTTGGTGAGCAGTTCTTC. Translated, it gives CASSQHRDRGRFGEQFF.

This clonotype appeared a few times. V gene TRBV18 combines with J gene TRBJ1-1, with D unclear. Trimming pared 3 bases from V and 1 base from J, leaving 15 bases between. CDR3 length: 16 residues. Germline assignment: CDR1 KGHSH and CDR2 LQKENI. CDR3 in amino acids: CASSPLRITENTEAFF. CDR3 DNA: TGTGCCAGCTCACCCCTCCGAATTACAGAGAACACTGAAGCTTTCTTT.

The table lists this clonotype with a few counts. The chain is built from TRBV21-1 and TRBJ1-1; the table's D call, TRBD1, was not checked against the DNA. TRBV21-1 is reported as a pseudogene. The CDR3 runs 14 residues. CDR3 region: CASSKGQGATEAFF. In DNA, the CDR3 is TGTGCCAGCAGCAAAGGGCAGGGGGCGACTGAAGCTTTCTTT.

CDR3 residues: CASNLAGNTGELFF. CDR3 sequence (DNA): TGTGCCAGCAATCTAGCGGGTAACACCGGGGAGCTGTTTTTT. The genes are TRBV5-4 and TRBJ2-2; 8 bases line up with TRBD2. The V gene's germline CDR1 is SGHNT and CDR2 YYREEE (reference sequence). With 6 bases clipped from V and 2 bases from J, the junction kept 3 bases outside the gene matches. CDR3 length equals 14 residues.

The chain recombines TRBV20-1 with TRBJ2-2; D call uncertain. Trimming took 6 bases from V and 1 from J, leaving 12 bases between them. This CDR3 is built from 14 residues. CDR1 and CDR2 (germline): DFQATT, SNEGSKA (reference sequence). CDR3: CSASGRKNTGELFF. The CDR3 DNA follows: TGCAGTGCAAGTGGCAGGAAGAACACCGGGGAGCTGTTTTTT.

V and J are TRBV20-1 and TRBJ2-1, with TRBD2 matching 7 bases. The CDR3 has 14 amino acids. The junction had 12 bases not matched to a gene; V was cut back by 8 bases and J by 5 bases. The germline gives CDR1 DFQATT, CDR2 SNEGSKA (reference sequence). This chain's CDR3 is CSTRRLAADNEQFF. DNA of the CDR3: TGCAGTACCCGGCGGCTAGCGGCGGACAATGAGCAGTTCTTC.

The chain employs TRBV5-1 and TRBJ2-3; weak D call: TRBD2 (6 bases). Deletions cut 4 bases from V and 6 bases from J, with 15 bases between. CDR1 and CDR2 (germline): SGHRS, YFSETQ. The CDR3 spans 14 residues. DNA of the CDR3: TGCGCCAGCAGCACTAGCACTGGAACGGATACGCAGTATTTT. This codes for CASSTSTGTDTQYF.

In its sample, this clonotype was seen many times. The rearrangement links TRBV7-9 to TRBJ2-7; D may be TRBD1 or TRBD2 (5 bases each). Trimming removed 1 base from V and 7 bases from J, with 11 bases in between. This CDR3 is built from 13 residues. Germline CDR1 is SEHNR and CDR2 is FQNEAQ (reference sequence). The CDR3 spells CASSLEGTGEQYF. The CDR3 nucleotides are TGTGCCAGCAGCTTAGAGGGGACGGGGGAGCAGTACTTC.

V usage is TRBV6-2 or TRBV6-3 and J usage is TRBJ2-1; TRBD2 matches 10 bases. This CDR3 contains 16 residues. The V gene end was trimmed by 6 bases and the J gene end by 2 bases; junction bases not matched to a gene: 7. Germline-derived CDR1 and CDR2 are MNHEY and SVGEGT. CDR3 sequence: CASRSSGGMPYNEQFF. The CDR3 bases are TGTGCCAGCAGGTCTAGCGGGGGCATGCCCTACAATGAGCAGTTCTTC.

This clonotype was observed a few times. The CDR3 DNA sequence: TGTGCCAGCAGGCCTAGCGGGCAAGAGACCCAGTACTTC. It encodes CASRPSGQETQYF. The rearrangement joins TRBV7-9 to TRBJ2-5; 8 nucleotides line up with TRBD2. The CDR3 is made up of 13 amino acids. CDR1 is SEHNR and CDR2 is FQNEAQ in the germline V gene (reference sequence). V shed 6 bases, J shed 2 bases, and the junction held 2 bases outside the gene matches.

At least ten counts were recorded for this clonotype. The chain combines TRBV10-3 with TRBJ2-1; no reliable D call. The CDR3 loop spans 15 amino acids. Looked up from germline, CDR1 is ENHRY and CDR2 is SYGVKD. Trimming took off 7 bases at V and 6 bases at J, with 19 bases between the two ends. The CDR3 DNA sequence: TGTGCCATCACCCTGGATGGGGTCAAGGGCAATGAGCAGTTCTTC. It specifies CAITLDGVKGNEQFF.

The J gene is TRBJ2-2, the V gene TRBV4-3; perhaps TRBD1 as D (6 bases). The V gene lost 3 bases and the J gene lost 5 bases, with 19 bases spanning the gap. Germline CDR1 is LGHNA and CDR2 is YSLEER. The CDR3 runs 17 residues. The CDR3 region has the DNA TGCGCCAGCAGCCAGGATTTACAGGGAAGTCGGACCGGGGAGCTGTTTTTT. As protein: CASSQDLQGSRTGELFF.

Ten or more counts support this clonotype. The J gene is TRBJ1-2, the V gene TRBV12-3 or TRBV12-4; 8 nucleotides align to TRBD1. After removal of 3 bases from V and 5 bases from J, the junction contained 5 bases not matched to a gene. The CDR3 is 14 residues long. CDR3 sequence: CASSFGQGGYGYTF. The CDR3 region has the DNA TGTGCCAGCAGTTTCGGACAGGGAGGGTATGGCTACACCTTC.

The chain uses TRBV9 and TRBJ2-5; 7 positions agree with TRBD2. Germline CDR1 reads SGDLS; CDR2 reads YYNGEE. The CDR3 has 17 residues. V trimming: 0 bases; J trimming: 5 bases; junction bases outside the gene matches: 13. The DNA of the CDR3 is TGTGCCAGCAGCGTAGGGGCTAGCGGAGTCGGTAGGGAGACCCAGTACTTC. Translating it yields CASSVGASGVGRETQYF.

The V call is TRBV2, the J call TRBJ2-4; TRBD1 is a possible D gene (6 bases). V lost 0 bases and J 0 bases, leaving 9 bases between the germline ends. Germline CDR1 and CDR2: SNHLY and FYNNEI. The CDR3 spans 16 residues. The CDR3, as DNA: TGTGCCAGCAGTGAAGCGTGGACAGTAGCCAAAAACATTCAGTACTTC. This sequence encodes CASSEAWTVAKNIQYF.

This clonotype was observed at least ten times. The chain combines TRBV28 with TRBJ2-1; TRBD2 matches at 8 bases. Germline V CDR1 and CDR2: MDHEN, SYDVKM. V gave up 2 bases and J gave up 12 bases; unmatched junction bases: 3. The CDR3 extends over 12 amino acids. The CDR3 here is CASSLGTSRQFF. The CDR3 coding sequence is TGTGCCAGCAGTTTAGGGACTAGTAGGCAGTTCTTC.

This clonotype showed up just once. Relative to the germline gene, one junction end is altered; a read error may explain this. The rearrangement uses TRBV11-3 and TRBJ2-2, with 8 bases matching TRBD1. Germline assignment: CDR1 SGHNT and CDR2 YENEEA. This CDR3 has 15 amino acids. CDR3 protein: CASSIDRGRAGELFF. CDR3 sequence (DNA): TGTGCCAGCAGCATAGACAGGGGCCGGGCCGGGGAGCTGTTTTTT.

A few counts support this clonotype. The chain recombines TRBV10-3 with TRBJ2-7, with 9 bases fitting TRBD2. CDR3 length equals 14 residues. CDR1 is ENHRY, CDR2 SYGVKD, per germline. V lost 5 bases and J lost 11; bases outside the gene matches: 13. The CDR3 region is CAISPLLQREAEYF. CDR3 bases: TGTGCCATCAGTCCACTCCTTCAGCGGGAGGCGGAGTACTTC.

V is TRBV6-2 or TRBV6-3 and J is TRBJ2-1; D unclear. The V gene's germline CDR1 is MNHEY and CDR2 SVGEGT. This CDR3 is built from 16 residues. V was shortened by 7 bases and J by 0 bases, with 16 bases between the two germline ends. The CDR3 is CASNRHLPSSYNEQFF. The DNA for the CDR3 is TGTGCCAGCAACCGACATTTGCCTAGCTCCTACAATGAGCAGTTCTTC.